The 4 T cell receptor beta chains below were found in one sample sequenced in a study of CD8+CD57+ T cells in acquired aplastic anemia (dated by TCRdb to the late 2010s). The patients picked for sequencing were ones in whom flow cytometry had shown an expansion of CD8+CD57+ cells. These reads were obtained on an Illumina HiSeq 2000. Genomic DNA served as template for TCR beta VDJ combination and CDR3 sequence profiling. TCRdb took the public reads, trimmed them with fastp at Q25, ran MiXCR for clone calling and kept in-frame beta chains. Under each unique CDR3 protein, matching rows form one entry showing the most common genes and DNA. The sample table records around 200,000 distinct CDR3 sequences; 50% to 65% of these occur just once. Approximately 40% of the sample is held by the ten biggest clonotypes. Input material: sorted CD4+, CD8+, or CD8+CD57+ T cells (not recorded which) from PBMCs. All receptors come from a human donor with aplastic anemia.

The chain couples TRBV29-1 to TRBJ2-7; D is uncertain. The length of the CDR3 is 13 residues. Trimming pared 3 bases from V and 0 bases from J, leaving 9 bases between. CDR1 is SQVTM, CDR2 ANQGSEA, per germline. DNA of the CDR3: TGCAGCGTTGAGATGGCCGACTCCTACGAGCAGTACGTC. This translates into CSVEMADSYEQYV.

This clonotype was recorded at least ten times. The V and J genes are TRBV19 and TRBJ1-6; D gene ambiguous. CDR1 and CDR2 from the germline V gene are LNHDA and SQIVND (reference sequence). The CDR3 runs to 14 residues. DNA of the CDR3: TGTGCAACTACCCCTAAGGTCTATAATTCACCCCTCCACTTT. It yields the protein CATTPKVYNSPLHF. The full variable domain, rest sourced from reference TRBV19 and TRBJ1-6, is DGGITQSPKYLFRKEGQNVTLSCEQNLNHDAMYWYRQDPGQGLRLIYYSQIVNDFQKGDIAEGYSVSREKKESFPLTVTSAQKNPTAFYLCATTPKVYNSPLHFGNGTRLTVT.

This clonotype was detected once. CDR3 sequence: CASSFGLADATNEKLFF. The CDR3 bases are TGTGCCAGCAGTTTCGGCCTTGCGGACGCCACTAATGAAAAACTGTTTTTT. The J gene is TRBJ1-4, the V gene TRBV12-3 or TRBV12-4; D gene uncertain. Trimming took off 3 bases at V and 2 bases at J, with 16 bases between the two ends. The CDR3 spans 17 residues.

V and J are TRBV10-1 and TRBJ1-1; D gene unclear. Germline V gives CDR1 WNHNN, CDR2 SYGVQD (reference sequence). The CDR3 extends over 17 amino acids. Deletions cut 2 bases from V and 2 bases from J, with 18 bases between. The CDR3 loop is CASSEICRSHYNTEAFF. DNA for the CDR3: TGCGCCAGCAGTGAGATCTGTCGTAGCCACTACAACACTGAAGCTTTCTTT.